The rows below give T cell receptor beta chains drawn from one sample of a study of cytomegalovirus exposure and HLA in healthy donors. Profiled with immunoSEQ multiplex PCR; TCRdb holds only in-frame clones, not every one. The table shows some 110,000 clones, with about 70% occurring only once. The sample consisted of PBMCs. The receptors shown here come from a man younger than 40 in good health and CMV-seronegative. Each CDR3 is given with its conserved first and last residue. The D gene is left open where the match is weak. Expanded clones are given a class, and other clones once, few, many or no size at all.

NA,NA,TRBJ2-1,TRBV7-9,TGTGCCAGCAGCTTAAGACGGGGTGAGAGGAACAATGAGCAGTTCTTC,CASSLRRGERNNEQFF
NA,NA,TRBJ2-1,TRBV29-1,TGCAGGGCGGACTTTTACAATGAGCAGTTCTTC,CRADFYNEQFF
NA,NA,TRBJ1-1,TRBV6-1,TGTGCCAGCAGACACGAACTAAACACTGAAGCTTTCTTT,CASRHELNTEAFF
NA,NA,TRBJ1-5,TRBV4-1,TGCGCCAGCAGCCAAGGGGCAGGCATAGGGGATCAGCCCCAGCATTTT,CASSQGAGIGDQPQHF
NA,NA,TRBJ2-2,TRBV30,TGTGCCTGGAGTGTACGCAAACAGGGATTGGGTAACACCGGGGAGCTGTTTTTT,CAWSVRKQGLGNTGELFF
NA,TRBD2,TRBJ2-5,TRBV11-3,TGTGCCAGCAGCTTAGTGCTAGCGGGAGAAGAGACCCAGTACTTC,CASSLVLAGEETQYF
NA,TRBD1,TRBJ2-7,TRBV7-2,TGTGCCAGCAGCTTTTTCGGACAGGGGGCCTACGAGCAGTACTTC,CASSFFGQGAYEQYF
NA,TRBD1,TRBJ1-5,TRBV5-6,TGTGCCAGCAGCCTCGGACAGGGAGTGATTCAGCCCCAGCATTTT,CASSLGQGVIQPQHF
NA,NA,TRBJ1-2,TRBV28,TGTGCCAGCAGTTTGACACATGGGGGGGCGGGTGGCTACACCTTC,CASSLTHGGAGGYTF
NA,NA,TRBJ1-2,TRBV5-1,TGCGCCAGCAGCTTGTCGGGGGGACCAGGCTATGGCTACACCTTC,CASSLSGGPGYGYTF
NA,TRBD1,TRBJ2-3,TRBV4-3,TGCGCCAGCAGCCCTCTCCTTCCGACGGACAGGCTTCTTCCCGTTACGCAGTATTTT,CASSPLLPTDRLLPVTQYF
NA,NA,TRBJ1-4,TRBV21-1,TGTGCCAGCAGCCAAGCCCCCCAGCCAAGGGGCTACGAAAATGAAAAACTGTTTTTT,CASSQAPQPRGYENEKLFF
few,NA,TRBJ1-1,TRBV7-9,TGTGCCAGCAGCCTTATCGTACAGCTCTCAATGAACACTGAAGCTTTCTTT,CASSLIVQLSMNTEAFF
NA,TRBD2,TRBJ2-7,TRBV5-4,TGTGCCAGCAGCTCGGGACTAGTACTCGAGCAGTACTTC,CASSSGLVLEQYF
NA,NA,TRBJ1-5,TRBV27,TGTGCCAGCAGTAGGGGCAGCCCCGATCAGCCCCAGCATTTT,CASSRGSPDQPQHF
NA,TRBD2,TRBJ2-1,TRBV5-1,TGCGCCAGCAGCTACCTAGCGGCCACGGGGAATGAGCAGTTCTTC,CASSYLAATGNEQFF
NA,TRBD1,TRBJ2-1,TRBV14,TGTGCCAGCAGCCAAGACGTAGGACAGGGGGACCATGAGCAGTTCTTC,CASSQDVGQGDHEQFF
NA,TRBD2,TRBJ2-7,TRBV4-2,TGTGCCAGCAGCCGCGGGACTAGCGAGAGCTCCTACGAGCAGTACTTC,CASSRGTSESSYEQYF
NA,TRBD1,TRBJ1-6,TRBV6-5,TGTGCCAGCAGTTACTCGAGGACAGGGAGTTCACCCCTCCACTTT,CASSYSRTGSSPLHF
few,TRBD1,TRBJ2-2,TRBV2,TGTGCCAGCAGCCCCCGGGACAGGACCGGGGAGCTGTTTTTT,CASSPRDRTGELFF
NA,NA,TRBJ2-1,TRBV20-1,TGCAGTGCTCTTAGCTACAATGAGCAGTTCTTC,CSALSYNEQFF
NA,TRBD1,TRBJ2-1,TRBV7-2,TGTGCCAGCAGCTTCAGCCATTCGGGACAGGGGTTTACTGAGCAGTTCTTC,CASSFSHSGQGFTEQFF
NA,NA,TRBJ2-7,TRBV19,TGTGCCAGTAGTATGCGCGGGTCCGTCTACGAGCAGTACTTC,CASSMRGSVYEQYF
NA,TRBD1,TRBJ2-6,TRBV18,TGTGCCAGCTCACCATCACAGGGGGCATCGGGACAAGGGGCCAACGGCCTGACTTTC,CASSPSQGASGQGANGLTF
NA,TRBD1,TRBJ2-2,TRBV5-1,TGCGCCAGCAGTCCCAGAGGACAGGAAACCACCGGGGAGCTGTTTTTT,CASSPRGQETTGELFF
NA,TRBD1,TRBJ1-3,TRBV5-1,TGCGCCAGCAGCCCCGGGACAGGAGTCGGAAACACCATATATTTT,CASSPGTGVGNTIYF
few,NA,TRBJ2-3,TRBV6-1,TGTGCCAGCAGTGAGGTTAGCGGTATCACAGATACGCAGTATTTT,CASSEVSGITDTQYF
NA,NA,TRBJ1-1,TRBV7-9,TGTGCCAGCAACCCAGTGGGCTTGGGGAACACTGAAGCTTTCTTT,CASNPVGLGNTEAFF
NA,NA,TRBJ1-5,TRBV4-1,TGCGCCAGCAGCAAAGGGGGGGAAAGGGATCAGCCCCAGCATTTT,CASSKGGERDQPQHF
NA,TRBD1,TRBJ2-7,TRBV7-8,TGTGCCAGCAGCGACCGGGACAGGGGGACACCCTACGAGCAGTACTTC,CASSDRDRGTPYEQYF
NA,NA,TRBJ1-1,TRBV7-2,TGTGCCAGCAGCACAGGGTACGGAACTGAAGCTTTCTTT,CASSTGYGTEAFF
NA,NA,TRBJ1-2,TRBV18,TGTGCCAGCTCACCGATGGGCAGGGACTATGGCTACACCTTC,CASSPMGRDYGYTF
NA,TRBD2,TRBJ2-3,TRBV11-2,TGTGCCAGCAGCCTTAGCGGGAGCACAGATACGCAGTATTTT,CASSLSGSTDTQYF
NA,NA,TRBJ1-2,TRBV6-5,TGTGCCAGCAGTTACCTGGGCACCGACTATGGCTACACCTTC,CASSYLGTDYGYTF
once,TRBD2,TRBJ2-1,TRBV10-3,TGTGCCATCAGAGAAGGGACTAGCGGTCCCTCCTACAATGAGCAGTTCTTC,CAIREGTSGPSYNEQFF
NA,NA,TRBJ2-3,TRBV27,TGTGCCAGCAGTTGGACCGGGGAAGATACGCAGTATTTT,CASSWTGEDTQYF
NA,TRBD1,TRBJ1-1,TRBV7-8,TGTGCCAGCAGCTTAGGTGGAACAGGGGGCTGGAGAAACACTGAAGCTTTCTTT,CASSLGGTGGWRNTEAFF
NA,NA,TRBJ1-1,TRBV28,TGTGCCAGCAGTTTTGCAGGGAAGGGGACTGAAGCTTTCTTT,CASSFAGKGTEAFF
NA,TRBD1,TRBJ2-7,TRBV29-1,TGCAGCGGACGGACAGGGAACTACGAGCAGTACTTC,CSGRTGNYEQYF
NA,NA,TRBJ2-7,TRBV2,TGTGCCAGCAGTGAGGGGCGGGGTGCCTACGAGCAGTACTTC,CASSEGRGAYEQYF
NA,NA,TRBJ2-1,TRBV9,TGTGCCAGCAGCGTAGCCTTTAATGAGCAGTTCTTC,CASSVAFNEQFF
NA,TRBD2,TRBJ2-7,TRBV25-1,TGTGCCAGCTCGGGGAGGGGGGCTAGCGGGAGTTACGAGCAGTACTTC,CASSGRGASGSYEQYF
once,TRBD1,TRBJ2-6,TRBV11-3,TGTGCCAGCAGCTCCCGGGACAGGGCCTCTGGGGCCAACGTCCTGACTTTC,CASSSRDRASGANVLTF
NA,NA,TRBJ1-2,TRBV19,TGTGCCAGTAGTATTGGGGGGAGTACATATGGCTACACCTTC,CASSIGGSTYGYTF
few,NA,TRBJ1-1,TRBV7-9,TGTGCCAGCAGCTTAGCGTCAGGGAACACTGAAGCTTTCTTT,CASSLASGNTEAFF
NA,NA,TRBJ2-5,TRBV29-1,TGCAGCGGTGGGAAATTGGGGCTCCAAGAGACCCAGTACTTC,CSGGKLGLQETQYF
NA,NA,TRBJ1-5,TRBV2,TGTGCCAGCCATCAGTCCAATCAGCCCCAGCATTTT,CASHQSNQPQHF
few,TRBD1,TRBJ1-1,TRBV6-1,TGTGCCAGCAGGGACAGGGGGCCGGGGACTGAAGCTTTCTTT,CASRDRGPGTEAFF
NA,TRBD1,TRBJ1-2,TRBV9,TGTGCCAGCAGCGTAAGGGGGCGTGATGGCTACACCTTC,CASSVRGRDGYTF
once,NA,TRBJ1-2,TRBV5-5,TGTGCCAGCAGCCTCGGACAGCAATATGGCTACACCTTC,CASSLGQQYGYTF
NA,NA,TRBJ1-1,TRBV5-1,TGCGCCAGCAGCAGCGACACCCGAGGGGAAGCTTTCTTT,CASSSDTRGEAFF
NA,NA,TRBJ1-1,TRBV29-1,TGCAGCGCTCGCGAGGTTGGCGGCACTGAAGCTTTCTTT,CSAREVGGTEAFF
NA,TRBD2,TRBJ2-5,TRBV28,TGTGCCAGCACCTGGAGCGGGAGGAAGGGAGAGACCCAGTACTTC,CASTWSGRKGETQYF